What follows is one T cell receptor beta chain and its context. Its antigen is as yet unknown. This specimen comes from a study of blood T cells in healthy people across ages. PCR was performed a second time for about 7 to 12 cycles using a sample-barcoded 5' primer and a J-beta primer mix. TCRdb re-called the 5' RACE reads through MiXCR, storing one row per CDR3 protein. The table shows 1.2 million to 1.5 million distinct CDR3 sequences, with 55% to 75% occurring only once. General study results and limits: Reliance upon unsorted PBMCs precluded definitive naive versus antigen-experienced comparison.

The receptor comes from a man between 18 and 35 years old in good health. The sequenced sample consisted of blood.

In DNA form, the CDR3 reads TGTGCCATCAGTGGACTAGCGGGCAGGAGAGATACGCAGTATTTT. Translating gives CAISGLAGRRDTQYF. The J gene is TRBJ2-3, the V gene TRBV10-3; 10 positions agree with TRBD2. Germline V gene lookup returns CDR1 ENHRY and CDR2 SYGVKD. J was trimmed by 5 bases and V by 4 bases; bases with no gene match: 6. The CDR3 length is 15 residues.